A selection of T cell receptor beta chains follows, all from one sample in a study of T-cell memory formation after mild COVID-19. MiXCR, run by TCRdb on the 5' RACE reads, gives a single entry per CDR3 protein. The sample includes 160,000 or so distinct CDR3 sequences, roughly 28% of them seen just once. Sequenced: PBMCs or a T cell subset sorted from them (not recorded which). These TCRs come from an adult woman who had mild COVID-19 (a few samples of this study predate the infection). Cell type and time point are not known. CDR3s include the opening cysteine and the closing phenylalanine or tryptophan. D genes are given only for firm matches. Rows may omit the clone size; those that give it use once, few, many or a size class.

D gene	J gene	V gene	clone size	CDR3 protein	CDR3 DNA
-	TRBJ2-7	TRBV30	few	CAWNYSPSSYEQYF	TGTGCCTGGAATTATTCCCCTAGCTCCTACGAGCAGTACTTC
TRBD1	TRBJ2-7	TRBV7-2	-	CASSWRTGLDEQYF	TGTGCCAGCAGCTGGCGGACAGGGTTGGACGAGCAGTACTTC
-	TRBJ1-1	TRBV7-2	-	CASSLVGMNTEAFF	TGTGCCAGCAGCTTAGTGGGGATGAACACTGAAGCTTTCTTT
-	TRBJ2-1	TRBV20-1	few	CSARYPRGDEQFF	TGCAGTGCTAGATACCCCAGGGGGGATGAGCAGTTCTTC
TRBD2	TRBJ2-3	TRBV10-3	-	CAISAGRGTDTQYF	TGTGCCATCAGTGCCGGGCGGGGGACAGATACGCAGTATTTT
-	TRBJ2-6	TRBV4-3	-	CASSQETSSGANVLTF	TGCGCCAGCAGCCAAGAGACTAGCTCTGGGGCCAACGTCCTGACTTTC
-	TRBJ2-7	TRBV29-1	few	CSATSPYEQYF	TGCAGCGCGACCTCCCCCTACGAGCAGTACTTC
-	TRBJ2-2	TRBV5-1	few	CASSLSGSTVDTGELFF	TGCGCCAGCAGCTTGAGCGGTTCTACTGTAGACACCGGGGAGCTGTTTTTT
-	TRBJ2-1	TRBV12-3/TRBV12-4	few	CASRIDSNEQFF	TGTGCCAGCAGAATAGACAGCAATGAGCAGTTCTTC
-	TRBJ1-5	TRBV9	-	CASSVEARGPQHF	TGTGCCAGCAGCGTAGAAGCCAGGGGGCCCCAGCATTTT
-	TRBJ2-7	TRBV24-1	-	CATSEGGEYEQYF	TGTGCCACCTCAGAGGGGGGTGAATACGAGCAGTACTTC
-	TRBJ2-3	TRBV24-1	few	CATSDLAGAGTDTQYF	TGTGCCACCAGTGATTTGGCCGGGGCTGGCACAGATACGCAGTATTTT
TRBD1	TRBJ2-7	TRBV29-1	few	CSVGQGWEQYF	TGCAGCGTCGGACAGGGCTGGGAGCAGTACTTC
-	TRBJ1-2	TRBV5-1	many	CASSLDVFGYTF	TGCGCCAGCAGCTTGGACGTTTTTGGCTACACCTTC